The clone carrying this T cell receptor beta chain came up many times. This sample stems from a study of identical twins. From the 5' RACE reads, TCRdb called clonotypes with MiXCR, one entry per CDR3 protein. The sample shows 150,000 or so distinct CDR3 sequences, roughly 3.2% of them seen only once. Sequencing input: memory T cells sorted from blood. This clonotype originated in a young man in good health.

The CDR3 DNA is TGTGCCTGGAGTGGAACCCCAGGGGGCATTCAGTTCTTC. Its translation is CAWSGTPGGIQFF. The chain joins TRBV30 to TRBJ2-1; TRBD1 matches 8 bases. The germline CDR1 and CDR2 sequences are GTSNPN and SVGIG (reference sequence). CDR3 size: 13 residues. Trimming removed 1 base from V and 13 bases from J; junction bases left unmatched: 9.